This TCR beta chain was recorded in a study of blood T cell repertoires in COVID-19. Study-level information: Researchers got acute and convalescent COVID-19 samples from the United States, Italy and Spain. From T cells, B-cell-depleted T cells, or PBMCs came the material, which was cDNA or gDNA.

The protocol was immunoSEQ multiplex PCR, while the TCRdb copy is restricted to in-frame clones and leaves out a portion. The sample records some 300,000 clones, around 89% being singletons. Participant reports of clinical history set cohort assignment. Donors of Cohort 3 who recovered were those that had two negative PCRs, clearance, or symptom resolution. The CDR3 has 13 amino acids. Trimming took off 6 bases at V and 3 bases at J, with 9 bases between the two ends. Germline CDR1 ENHRY, CDR2 SYGVKD. The chain uses TRBV10-3 and TRBJ2-1; a possible D gene is TRBD2 (5 bases). The receptor comes from a woman in her forties who had recovered from COVID-19. The specimen sequenced was PBMCs or T cells enriched from blood (not recorded which). The CDR3 DNA is TGTGCCATCAGACACGAGGGCTACAATGAGCAGTTCTTC. Protein: CAIRHEGYNEQFF.